The next 32 T cell receptor beta chains were all read from a single sample in a study of T cells in tuberculosis. After thawing and overnight rest, PBMC were stained with GMM-loaded CD1B tetramer, viability dye and anti-CD3 for sorting. C32 glucose monomycolate from Rhodococcus equi was loaded onto the CD1B tetramers. The method was immunoSEQ multiplex PCR; TCRdb's version includes in-frame clones alone and lacks a portion of them. The sample has approximately 100,000 clones, roughly 93% seen once. The sequenced material came from CD1b-GMM tetramer-negative cells sorted from PBMCs. These receptors came from an adult woman with latent tuberculosis.

V usage is TRBV5-1 and J usage is TRBJ2-5; D is ambiguous. CDR3 length: 13 amino acids. The germline V gene encodes CDR1 SGHRS and CDR2 YFSETQ. V lost 6 bases, J lost 3 bases, and 12 bases lay in between. CDR3 in DNA: TGCGCCAGCAATCCTGGCGGCGAAGAGACCCAGTACTTC. As protein: CASNPGGEETQYF. Full variable domain (remainder filled in from reference TRBV5-1 and TRBJ2-5): KAGVTQTPRYLIKTRGQQVTLSCSPISGHRSVSWYQQTPGQGLQFLFEYFSETQRNKGNFPGRFSGRQFSNSRSEMNVSTLELGDSALYLCASNPGGEETQYFGPGTRLLVL.

The genes are TRBV7-3 and TRBJ2-1; TRBD2 aligns across 8 bases. The V segment lost 0 bases and the J segment 8 bases; nucleotides outside the gene matches: 6. The CDR3 is 15 amino acids. Per germline, CDR1 SGHTA and CDR2 FQGTGA. The CDR3 is CASSLTGGGFHEQFF. In DNA, the CDR3 is TGTGCCAGCAGCTTAACCGGCGGGGGGTTTCATGAGCAGTTCTTC.

V gene TRBV29-1 combines with J gene TRBJ2-1; D not resolved. CDR3 length: 15 amino acids. The germline V gene encodes CDR1 SQVTM and CDR2 ANQGSEA. The V gene lost 3 bases and the J gene lost 0 bases, with 12 bases spanning the gap. For the CDR3, the DNA is TGCAGCGTTGACTACCGCGGTAGCTCCTACAATGAGCAGTTCTTC. Its protein product is CSVDYRGSSYNEQFF.

This chain uses TRBV6-5 with TRBJ1-5, with 7 bases identical to TRBD1. CDR1 MNHEY and CDR2 SVGAGI come from the germline V gene. The CDR3 runs 13 residues. The trim removed 4 bases at V and 6 bases at J, leaving 3 bases unmatched. CDR3 residues: CASSSTGSQPQHF. The CDR3 DNA reads as TGTGCCAGCAGTTCGACAGGGTCTCAGCCCCAGCATTTT.

The chain recombines TRBV19 with TRBJ2-4, with 7 positions matching TRBD1. Germline values: CDR1 LNHDA, CDR2 SQIVND (reference sequence). With V trimmed by 6 bases and J by 1 base, 6 bases remained unmatched. This CDR3 is 15 amino acids long. CDR3 sequence (DNA): TGTGCCAGTAGGGGGACAGATCTTGCCAAAAACATTCAGTACTTC. It is translated as CASRGTDLAKNIQYF.

On this clone itself: A read error may produce the germline difference seen at one junction end. The chain employs TRBV13 and TRBJ1-1; D may be TRBD1 (6 bases). The CDR3 length is 14 residues. Germline CDR1 reads PRHDT; CDR2 reads FYEKMQ (reference sequence). CDR3 nucleotide sequence: TGTGCCAGCAGCCTAGGGGGGCGGAACACTGAAGCTTTCTTT. It is translated as CASSLGGRNTEAFF. Filled out from reference TRBV13 and TRBJ1-1, the complete variable domain reads AAGVIQSPRHLIKEKRETATLKCYPIPRHDTVYWYQQGPGQDPQFLISFYEKMQSDKGSIPDRFSAQQFSDYHSELNMSSLELGDSALYFCASSLGGRNTEAFFGQGTRLTVV.

Concerning this clone: An end of the junction differs from the germline gene, which may be a read error. The CDR3 DNA is TGTGCTAGCAGCCCGGACAGGGACCAAGGAACGAACACCGGGGAGCTGTTTTTT. Amino acids: CASSPDRDQGTNTGELFF. The genes are TRBV7-7 and TRBJ2-2, with 8 bases aligning to TRBD1. Looked up from germline, CDR1 is SSHAT and CDR2 is FNYEAQ (reference sequence). This CDR3 is built from 18 residues. Full variable domain (remainder filled in from reference TRBV7-7 and TRBJ2-2): GAGVSQSPRYKVTKRGQDVTLRCDPISSHATLYWYQQALGQGPEFLTYFNYEAQPDKSGLPSDRFSAERPEGSISTLTIQRTEQRDSAMYRCASSPDRDQGTNTGELFFGEGSRLTVL.

The rearrangement joins TRBV5-1 to TRBJ1-1; D gene unclear. Trimming removed 0 bases at V and 1 base at J, with 7 bases between. Germline CDR1 reads SGHRS; CDR2 reads YFSETQ. This CDR3 spans 14 amino acids. This chain's CDR3 is CASSLAAGNTEAFF. In DNA, the CDR3 is TGCGCCAGCAGCTTGGCCGCAGGGAACACTGAAGCTTTCTTT.

This clone was recorded once. The chain joins TRBV27 to TRBJ2-7; 8 nucleotides line up with TRBD1. The length of the CDR3 is 13 residues. Germline assignment: CDR1 MNHEY and CDR2 SMNVEV (reference sequence). The ends lost 8 bases at V and 3 bases at J; junction bases unmatched: 6. CDR3 bases: TGTGCCAGCGCAACAGGGGGAATCTACGAGCAGTACTTC. It encodes CASATGGIYEQYF.

This clone has more than one count but fewer than ten. The chain employs TRBV4-1 and TRBJ2-7, with 7 bases fitting TRBD1. The CDR3 totals 13 residues. J gave up 11 bases and V 1 base, and 8 bases lay outside the gene matches. Germline CDR1 is MGHRA and CDR2 is YSYEKL. The CDR3 loop reads CASSQVGRGGEYF. DNA for the CDR3: TGCGCCAGCAGCCAAGTGGGGAGAGGGGGCGAGTACTTC.

The chain links TRBV27 to TRBJ1-1; possibly TRBD1 for D (5 bases). The ends were cut back, 2 bases at V and 1 base at J, with 8 bases in the middle. Germline values: CDR1 MNHEY, CDR2 SMNVEV (reference sequence). This CDR3 region has 14 residues. The CDR3 DNA reads as TGTGCCAGCAGTTTAGTGGGGGGGAACACTGAAGCTTTCTTT. It encodes CASSLVGGNTEAFF.

The CDR3 here is CATGEQGAGDTQYF. CDR3 coding DNA: TGTGCCACTGGGGAACAGGGGGCGGGAGATACGCAGTATTTT. The chain carries TRBV6-5 and TRBJ2-3; TRBD1 matches at 9 bases. Germline V gene data show CDR1 as MNHEY and CDR2 as SVGAGI. J was trimmed by 5 bases and V by 10 bases; bases with no gene match: 10. The CDR3 has 14 amino acids.

This rearrangement joins TRBV4-3 to TRBJ2-1, with TRBD2 identical over 14 bases. Germline CDR1 is LGHNA and CDR2 is YSLEER. Trimming cost V 4 bases and J 4 bases; bases outside gene matches: 3. The CDR3 totals 16 residues. For the CDR3, the DNA is TGCGCCAGCAGCCTTGGACTAGCGGGGGGATACAATGAGCAGTTCTTC. It translates to CASSLGLAGGYNEQFF.

V gene TRBV5-4 combines with J gene TRBJ1-6; D is undetermined. The CDR3 has 16 residues. Germline-derived CDR1 and CDR2 are SGHNT and YYREEE (reference sequence). The V end was cut by 4 bases, the J end by 9 bases, with 20 bases between. The CDR3 nucleotides read TGTGCCAGCAGCACCGGACCAGGCCGGGGTAGTTCACCCCTCCACTTT. This sequence encodes CASSTGPGRGSSPLHF.

The genes are TRBV7-9 and TRBJ1-3; maybe TRBD1 (5 bases). The CDR3 totals 15 residues. Germline CDR1 is SEHNR and CDR2 is FQNEAQ (reference sequence). Trimming took 5 bases from V and 2 from J, leaving 13 bases between them. The CDR3 sequence is CASSEGRVPGNTIYF. The CDR3 DNA sequence: TGTGCCAGCAGCGAAGGCAGGGTCCCTGGAAACACCATATATTTT.

Concerning this clone itself: The same CDR3 is also encoded by other DNA sequences in this sample. The rearrangement uses TRBV6-6 and TRBJ1-4; weak D call: TRBD1 (6 bases). V lost 0 bases and J lost 7, with 9 bases in between. The V gene's germline CDR1 is MNHNY and CDR2 SVGAGI (reference sequence). CDR3 length: 14 amino acids. CDR3 nucleotide sequence: TGTGCCAGCAGTTACTCCGGCAGGGGTGAAAAACTGTTTTTT. It codes for CASSYSGRGEKLFF.

The rearrangement uses TRBV18 and TRBJ2-5; D may be TRBD1 (5 bases). The CDR3 runs 15 residues. Germline CDR1 and CDR2: KGHSH and LQKENI. Between the trimmed V and J ends, which lost 0 bases and 7 bases, there was a span of 15 bases. Here the CDR3 reads CASSPPSRAWGTQYF. CDR3 bases: TGTGCCAGCTCACCACCGTCCAGGGCCTGGGGGACCCAGTACTTC.

The V call is TRBV14, the J call TRBJ2-2; TRBD1 matches at 7 bases. V shed 4 bases and J 0 bases; nucleotides not matched to a gene: 8. Germline V gene sequence: CDR1 SGHDN, CDR2 FVKESK. This CDR3 contains 17 residues. The CDR3 region is CASSPHKGTANTGELFF. CDR3 sequence (DNA): TGTGCCAGCAGCCCACATAAAGGGACAGCGAACACCGGGGAGCTGTTTTTT.

The chain links TRBV27 to TRBJ2-2; maybe TRBD1 (6 bases). Germline V gives CDR1 MNHEY, CDR2 SMNVEV (reference sequence). V was clipped by 5 bases and J by 6 bases, with 10 bases between them. The CDR3 extends over 13 amino acids. CDR3 in DNA: TGTGCCAGCAGTCCTTCAGGGGCCGGGGAGCTGTTTTTT. This encodes CASSPSGAGELFF.

This chain joins TRBV13 and TRBJ2-3; 10 nucleotides agree with TRBD2. The V and J ends lost 4 bases and 6 bases, in that order; junction bases with no gene match: 4. The CDR3 has 14 amino acids. CDR1 and CDR2 from the germline V gene are PRHDT and FYEKMQ (reference sequence). The CDR3 here is CASSSKAGGDTQYF. CDR3 nucleotide sequence: TGTGCCAGCAGCTCAAAAGCGGGGGGGGATACGCAGTATTTT.

The chain carries TRBV19 and TRBJ2-1, with TRBD1 identical over 7 bases. This CDR3 is built from 15 residues. Trimming at V came to 2 bases and at J to 5 bases, leaving 6 bases not matched to a gene. CDR1 is LNHDA and CDR2 is SQIVND in the germline V gene (reference sequence). The DNA for the CDR3 is TGTGCCAGTAGTATATGGGGACAGACTAACAATGAGCAGTTCTTC. Its protein is CASSIWGQTNNEQFF.

The chain is built from TRBV7-2 and TRBJ1-6; D perhaps matches TRBD1 (5 bases). The V gene's germline CDR1 is SGHTA and CDR2 FQGNSA. V was trimmed by 5 bases and J by 7 bases, leaving 12 bases between them. This CDR3 contains 14 residues. CDR3 DNA sequence: TGTGCCAGCAGCCAACGGGGGATGAATTCACCCCTCCACTTT. It encodes CASSQRGMNSPLHF. The whole variable domain, remainder taken from reference TRBV7-2 and TRBJ1-6, is GAGVSQSPSNKVTEKGKDVELRCDPISGHTALYWYRQSLGQGLEFLIYFQGNSAPDKSGLPSDRFSAERTGGSVSTLTIQRTQQEDSAVYLCASSQRGMNSPLHFGNGTRLTVT.

The rearrangement uses TRBV6-1 and TRBJ1-2; the D gene is possibly TRBD1 (5 bases). Deletions cut 7 bases from V and 2 bases from J, with 11 bases between. Germline assignment: CDR1 MNHNS and CDR2 SASEGT. The CDR3 has 13 residues. CDR3 DNA: TGTGCCAGCACCAGGGCACCCAACTATGGCTACACCTTC. It is translated as CASTRAPNYGYTF.

V is TRBV4-2 and J is TRBJ2-1; D is perhaps TRBD2 (5 bases). Trimming removed 3 bases at V and 7 bases at J, with 22 bases between. The CDR3 is 17 amino acids. Per germline, CDR1 LGHNA and CDR2 YNFKEQ. CDR3 bases: TGTGCCAGCAGCCAGGGAGAGGCGGCTAGAGGTGGTAATGAGCAGTTCTTC. This gives the protein CASSQGEAARGGNEQFF.

The chain recombines TRBV2 with TRBJ1-6, with TRBD1 matching over 10 bases. Germline CDR1 SNHLY, CDR2 FYNNEI. V shed 0 bases, J shed 7 bases, and the junction held 9 bases outside the gene matches. This CDR3 has 18 residues. In nucleotides, the CDR3 is TGTGCCAGCAGTGAAGCGATCCTAACGGGACAGGGGAATTCACCCCTCCACTTT. Translated: CASSEAILTGQGNSPLHF.

The genes are TRBV4-1 and TRBJ2-4, with a tentative D call TRBD1 (6 bases). CDR1 and CDR2 from the germline V gene are MGHRA and YSYEKL. This CDR3 comprises 17 residues. Trimming took 0 bases from V and 0 from J, leaving 12 bases between them. This chain's CDR3 is CASSQDRGGIAKNIQYF. CDR3 bases: TGCGCCAGCAGCCAAGATCGAGGGGGAATAGCCAAAAACATTCAGTACTTC.

This chain uses TRBV5-1 with TRBJ1-1; perhaps TRBD1 as D (5 bases). CDR3 size: 14 residues. Germline V lookup: CDR1 SGHRS, CDR2 YFSETQ. V was cut by 2 bases and J by 0 bases, with 8 bases left in between. In DNA, the CDR3 is TGCGCCAGCAGCTTACAGGACCTGAACACTGAAGCTTTCTTT. Translation: CASSLQDLNTEAFF.

The genes are TRBV10-3 and TRBJ1-2; 7 nucleotides match TRBD1. The CDR3 runs 16 residues. V trimming: 7 bases; J trimming: 4 bases; junction bases outside the gene matches: 15. Germline CDR1 reads ENHRY; CDR2 reads SYGVKD. In nucleotides, the CDR3 is TGTGCCATCACGGGACAGAACCTGGGCAGTGGCTATGGCTACACCTTC. Translated, it gives CAITGQNLGSGYGYTF.

This chain joins TRBV5-4 and TRBJ2-3, with 14 bases fitting TRBD2. Germline V lookup: CDR1 SGHNT, CDR2 YYREEE (reference sequence). The CDR3 is 16 amino acids. V was pared by 7 bases and J by 1 base, with 5 bases of the junction left unmatched. The DNA for the CDR3 is TGTGCCAGCGGTCCGGGACTAGCGGGGGGCACAGATACGCAGTATTTT. It codes for CASGPGLAGGTDTQYF.

The genes are TRBV6-1 and TRBJ2-1; D is unclear. CDR1 MNHNS and CDR2 SASEGT come from the germline V gene. The CDR3 has 12 amino acids. The V end lost 6 bases, the J end lost 4 bases, and 7 bases lay between the germline ends. CDR3 in amino acids: CASSETYNEQFF. CDR3 nucleotides: TGTGCCAGCAGCGAGACTTACAATGAGCAGTTCTTC.

The CDR3 DNA sequence: TGTGCCAGCAGCCAACAGCGGGGGCGCACAGATACGCAGTATTTT. This sequence encodes CASSQQRGRTDTQYF. This chain uses TRBV6-1 with TRBJ2-3, with 8 bases that match TRBD2. Per germline, CDR1 MNHNS and CDR2 SASEGT. The CDR3 runs 15 residues. Trimming at V came to 6 bases and at J to 1 base, leaving 6 bases not matched to a gene.

There are a few counts of this clone. V is TRBV7-9 and J is TRBJ1-4, with D possibly matching TRBD1 (6 bases). Germline lookup yields CDR1 SEHNR and CDR2 FQNEAQ (reference sequence). The CDR3 is 13 amino acids. Trimming pared 3 bases from V and 14 bases from J, leaving 16 bases between. CDR3 protein: CASSLTKQGILFF. CDR3 DNA sequence: TGTGCCAGCAGCTTGACGAAACAGGGTATTCTGTTTTTT.